This paragraph reports one TCR beta chain. What it recognizes is unknown. These data belong to a study of monozygotic twins with inflammatory bowel disease. Overall study results and limits: The study found lower TCRbeta diversity (inverse Simpson) in IBD patients than in healthy co-twins.

Germline V gene data show CDR1 as LGHNA and CDR2 as YNFKEQ. This CDR3 contains 14 residues. TCRdb reprocessed the 5' RACE reads; each CDR3 protein has one entry and no DNA is given. The sample has over 120,000 distinct CDR3 sequences. This TCR derives from a human donor with ulcerative colitis or Crohn's disease, or a healthy co-twin of an affected twin (not recorded which). Input material: blood. The rearrangement joins TRBV4-2 to TRBJ2-7. This chain's CDR3 is CASSQEIRSYEQYF.